The clone carrying this TCR beta chain was observed many times. The CDR3 end falls 3 residues outside the read, so it is completed with the germline J gene. This entry is derived from a study of T cell clonality in common variable immunodeficiency. Method: immunoSEQ multiplex PCR; TCRdb's copy keeps in-frame clones and lacks some. This repertoire holds around 29,000 clones, and none appear only once. Caucasian heritage predominated among both patients and controls. CDR1 is LNHDA and CDR2 is SQIVND in the germline V gene (reference sequence). The CDR3 contains 15 residues. Trimming stripped 5 bases from V and 0 bases from J, with 14 bases between.

This TCR came from a person aged 18 to 75 in good health. The specimen sequenced was peripheral blood mononuclear cells. The genes are TRBV19 and TRBJ2-7, with D tentatively TRBD2 (6 bases). The CDR3 DNA, read in part, is TGTGCCAGTAGTTCCAGGGAGGCCAGCTCCTACGAG. Its protein product is CASSSREASSYE. In full, the CDR3 reads CASSSREASSYEQYF.